This paragraph reports one T cell receptor (beta chain). As yet, its antigen is unknown. The data stem from a study of cytotoxic CD8 clonotypes in ibrutinib-treated CLL. On the study more broadly: Patient counts were ten to eleven relapsed/refractory, over 14 treatment-naive and around 17 IGHV unmutated.

The protocol was immunoSEQ multiplex PCR, while the TCRdb copy is restricted to in-frame clones and leaves out a portion. The sample records tens of thousands of clones, approximately 50% being singletons. Study-wide points: Clonality went up at the time of ibrutinib response, stayed stable in sustained remission, and later dropped back toward its baseline level at progression. Public clonotypes, an uncommon group, contracted or remained stable on treatment.

Cryopreserved PBMCs were the source of around 2 micrograms of genomic DNA, which went to TCR beta libraries. Per the germline V gene, CDR1 is MDHEN and CDR2 is SYDVKM. V lost 5 bases and J lost 5; bases outside the gene matches: 3. This CDR3 is 13 amino acids long. This specimen was PBMCs, taken at disease progression, from a patient treated with ibrutinib. The V and J genes are TRBV28 and TRBJ1-5, with 7 bases lining up with TRBD1. The origin of this receptor is a human donor with chronic lymphocytic leukemia. CDR3 DNA sequence: TGTGCCAGCAGTATAGGGGGCCATCAGCCCCAGCATTTT. The encoded protein is CASSIGGHQPQHF.